This TCR beta chain was documented in a study of T cell responses to AZD1222 COVID-19 vaccine. The method was immunoSEQ multiplex PCR; TCRdb's version includes in-frame clones alone and lacks a portion of them. The repertoire includes 100,000 to 150,000 clones, about 86% of them detected once, and roughly 12% sits in the top ten. The CDR3 covers 15 residues. V dropped 4 bases and J dropped 4; count of bases not matched to a gene: 6. CDR1 and CDR2 (germline): SGHAT, FQNNGV. As concerns this clone: Its specificity is not known.

General study findings and limits: Reportedly, close to half of spike-specific TCRs are directed against unmutated variant regions. The study identified only a handful of AZD1222 recipients as seropositive at baseline.

The receptor's source is an adult in good health. The chain is built from TRBV11-2 and TRBJ2-7; 11 nucleotides agree with TRBD2. This sample comprised peripheral blood, obtained on day 0 of AZD1222 vaccination. The CDR3 spells CASSSQLAGAYEQYF. CDR3 DNA: TGTGCCAGCAGCTCTCAACTAGCGGGAGCTTACGAGCAGTACTTC.